These T cell receptor beta chains were read from a single sample in a study of Ad26.COV2.S vaccination and SARS-CoV-2 variants. Clones were read by immunoSEQ multiplex PCR, and TCRdb kept only the in-frame ones, dropping some. The sample contains approximately 400,000 clones, approximately 84% of which appear only once. The sample here was peripheral blood, taken in a trial of Ad26.COV2.S vaccine versus placebo. The receptors originated from a person aged 18-65 years who received the Ad26.COV2.S COVID-19 vaccine or a placebo. Both conserved end residues are part of each CDR3. D genes are given only for firm matches. Clone size is given for some rows only: seen once, a few or many times, or a class if the clone is expanded.

13	.	TRBV5-1	TRBJ1-1	.	TGCGCCAGCATGGTAAACCCGAACACTGAAGCTTTCTTT	CASMVNPNTEAFF
14	TRBD1	TRBV5-6	TRBJ2-7	few	TGTGCCAGCAGCTCCCAGGACAGGGTGGACGAGCAGTACTTC	CASSSQDRVDEQYF
18	TRBD2	TRBV28	TRBJ2-3	.	TGTGCCAGCAGTTTCCAAGGACTAGCGGGCTTACTCACAGATACGCAGTATTTT	CASSFQGLAGLLTDTQYF
16	.	TRBV21-1	TRBJ1-5	.	TGTGCCAGCAGCAAAACAGGGGGCAGGGGCAATCAGCCCCAGCATTTT	CASSKTGGRGNQPQHF
14	TRBD1	TRBV18	TRBJ2-2	few	TGTGCCAGCTCACGGACAGGTTTCACCGGGGAGCTGTTTTTT	CASSRTGFTGELFF
15	TRBD1	TRBV5-1	TRBJ2-3	.	TGCGCCAGCAGCTGGACAGGGGTTTACACAGATACGCAGTATTTT	CASSWTGVYTDTQYF
13	.	TRBV12-3/TRBV12-4	TRBJ1-1	.	TGTGCCAGCAGCCAAGGGGGGGTTAACGAAGCTTTCTTT	CASSQGGVNEAFF
16	TRBD2	TRBV3-1/TRBV3-2	TRBJ2-7	.	TGTGCCAGCAGCCAAGATCGGGGGAGGGTATCCTACGAGCAGTACTTC	CASSQDRGRVSYEQYF
14	.	TRBV6-5	TRBJ1-6	few	TGTGCCAGCTGGGCGGGGGGCAATAATTCACCCCTCCACTTT	CASWAGGNNSPLHF
14	.	TRBV9	TRBJ2-1	once	TGTGCCAGCAGCGGCAGGGGTCTTTACAATGAGCAGTTCTTC	CASSGRGLYNEQFF
15	.	TRBV9	TRBJ2-1	.	TGTGCCAGCAGCGTAGCCCTGGGTGCCTACAATGAGCAGTTCTTC	CASSVALGAYNEQFF
14	TRBD1	TRBV11-2	TRBJ2-5	few	TGTGCCAGCAGCTTAGTAGGGGGCGGGCCCCCCCAGTACTTC	CASSLVGGGPPQYF
16	.	TRBV7-9	TRBJ2-1	.	TGTGCCAGCAGTCGAGGACACCTGAGCTCCTACAATGAGCAGTTCTTC	CASSRGHLSSYNEQFF
13	TRBD1	TRBV2	TRBJ2-7	few	TGTGCCAGCAGCAGGGGGAAGAGCTACGAGCAGTACTTC	CASSRGKSYEQYF
18	.	TRBV11-3	TRBJ2-1	.	TGTGCCAGCAGCCCCCGATTTCCCGGACGCGAAGGGTACAATGAGCAGTTCTTC	CASSPRFPGREGYNEQFF
14	TRBD1	TRBV3-1/TRBV3-2	TRBJ2-7	.	TGTGCCAGCAGCCAGGGACAGGGCTTCGACGAGCAGTACTTC	CASSQGQGFDEQYF
16	.	TRBV5-5	TRBJ2-4	.	TGTGCCAGCAGCGAGGCAGCATCCCTAGCCAAAAACATTCAGTACTTC	CASSEAASLAKNIQYF
16	.	TRBV6-5	TRBJ1-1	.	TGTGCCAGCAGTTACGGGGGGAGAGAGGGGAACACTGAAGCTTTCTTT	CASSYGGREGNTEAFF
11	.	TRBV5-4	TRBJ2-3	few	TGTGCCAGCAGCTCTCGAAATACGCAGTATTTT	CASSSRNTQYF
15	.	TRBV4-3	TRBJ2-5	.	TGCGCCAGCAGCCAAGTCCAGGCGGAGGGTGAGACCCAGTACTTC	CASSQVQAEGETQYF
14	.	TRBV27	TRBJ1-2	once	TGTGCCAGCAGCCGACCCGGGCAGTTTTATGGCTACACCTTC	CASSRPGQFYGYTF
15	.	TRBV18	TRBJ2-7	.	TGTGCCAGCTCACCACCGGGACCTGTTGGATACGAGCAGTACTTC	CASSPPGPVGYEQYF
13	.	TRBV5-6	TRBJ1-2	.	TGTGCCAGCAGCTGGACAGCAAACTATGGCTACACCTTC	CASSWTANYGYTF
14	.	TRBV19	TRBJ1-5	few	TGTGCCAGTACCGACCGGATGAGCAATCAGCCCCAGCATTTT	CASTDRMSNQPQHF
13	TRBD1	TRBV7-6	TRBJ2-7	.	TGTGCCAGCAGCTTTGACAGGGGACGCGAGCAGTACTTC	CASSFDRGREQYF
12	.	TRBV7-2	TRBJ2-7	.	TGTGCCAGCAGCTTAGGCAGGGGCGAGCAGTACTTC	CASSLGRGEQYF
15	TRBD1	TRBV9	TRBJ2-7	.	TGTGCCAGCAGCCCTCAGGGGACAGGAGTAAGCGAGCAGTACTTC	CASSPQGTGVSEQYF
15	.	TRBV21-1	TRBJ2-5	.	TGTGCCAGCAGCCAGGCGGCAGGGGGCGAGGAGACCCAGTACTTC	CASSQAAGGEETQYF
14	.	TRBV6-6	TRBJ1-5	.	TGTGCCAGCAGTTACGCAGGGTTTGGTCAGCCCCAGCATTTT	CASSYAGFGQPQHF
14	TRBD1	TRBV18	TRBJ1-6	.	TGTGCCAGCTCACCAGGACAGGGCGATTCACCCCTCCACTTT	CASSPGQGDSPLHF
14	.	TRBV4-1	TRBJ2-3	.	TGCGCCAGCAGCCAAGCCCCCGCCCCAGATACGCAGTATTTT	CASSQAPAPDTQYF
15	.	TRBV5-5	TRBJ1-6	.	TGTGCCAGCAGCTTGGAGCCGGGACGGTTGCCCCCCCTCCACTTT	CASSLEPGRLPPLHF
16	.	TRBV18	TRBJ2-5	.	TGTGCCAGCTCACCCTTATCAGGACTAAACCAAGAGACCCAGTACTTC	CASSPLSGLNQETQYF
16	TRBD2	TRBV5-1	TRBJ2-7	.	TGCGCCAGCACCCCGGGACTAGTGGTCGGGTCGGACGAGCAGTACTTC	CASTPGLVVGSDEQYF
14	.	TRBV19	TRBJ1-5	.	TGTGCCAGTAGTATAGAAAGGGCCAATCAGCCCCAGCATTTT	CASSIERANQPQHF
15	.	TRBV23-1	TRBJ2-2	.	TGCGCCAGCAGTCAATCGGCCACGGGCACCGGGGAGCTGTTTTTT	CASSQSATGTGELFF
14	TRBD2	TRBV9	TRBJ2-7	.	TGTGCCAGCAGCGTGGGGGGGAAATCCTACGAGCAGTACTTC	CASSVGGKSYEQYF
16	TRBD2	TRBV4-3	TRBJ2-1	.	TGCGCCAGCAGCCAAATCGGGAGGGCCACCTACAATGAGCAGTTCTTC	CASSQIGRATYNEQFF
18	TRBD1	TRBV7-9	TRBJ2-3	few	TGTGCCAGCAACGAACTACCCCGGACAGGGGTGGGTACAGATACGCAGTATTTT	CASNELPRTGVGTDTQYF
15	.	TRBV6-5	TRBJ1-5	few	TGTGCCAGCAGCCTAGGGTTCTCGACTGATCAGCCCCAGCATTTT	CASSLGFSTDQPQHF
16	TRBD1	TRBV5-4	TRBJ1-6	.	TGTGCCAGCAGCATGGCGGGACAGGGGAGGGGTTCACCCCTCCACTTT	CASSMAGQGRGSPLHF
16	.	TRBV7-2	TRBJ2-3	.	TGTGCCAGCAGCTTAACGGGGCAGACTAGCACAGATACGCAGTATTTT	CASSLTGQTSTDTQYF
14	.	TRBV9	TRBJ2-5	.	TGTGCCAGCAGCGTAGTCGGGGATCCAGAGACCCAGTACTTC	CASSVVGDPETQYF
14	.	TRBV19	TRBJ2-5	once	TGTGCCAGTAGAGCTGACAGCAAGCAAGAGACCCAGTACTTC	CASRADSKQETQYF
13	.	TRBV10-2	TRBJ2-3	.	TGCGCCAGCAGTGAATGGGGCACAGATACGCAGTATTTT	CASSEWGTDTQYF
14	.	TRBV7-8	TRBJ2-3	.	TGTGCCAGCAGCTTAATTTCGAGTACAGATACGCAGTATTTT	CASSLISSTDTQYF
15	TRBD2	TRBV2	TRBJ2-3	.	TGTGCCAGCAGTGAAAGTCTAGCGGGGGGCAATACGCAGTATTTT	CASSESLAGGNTQYF